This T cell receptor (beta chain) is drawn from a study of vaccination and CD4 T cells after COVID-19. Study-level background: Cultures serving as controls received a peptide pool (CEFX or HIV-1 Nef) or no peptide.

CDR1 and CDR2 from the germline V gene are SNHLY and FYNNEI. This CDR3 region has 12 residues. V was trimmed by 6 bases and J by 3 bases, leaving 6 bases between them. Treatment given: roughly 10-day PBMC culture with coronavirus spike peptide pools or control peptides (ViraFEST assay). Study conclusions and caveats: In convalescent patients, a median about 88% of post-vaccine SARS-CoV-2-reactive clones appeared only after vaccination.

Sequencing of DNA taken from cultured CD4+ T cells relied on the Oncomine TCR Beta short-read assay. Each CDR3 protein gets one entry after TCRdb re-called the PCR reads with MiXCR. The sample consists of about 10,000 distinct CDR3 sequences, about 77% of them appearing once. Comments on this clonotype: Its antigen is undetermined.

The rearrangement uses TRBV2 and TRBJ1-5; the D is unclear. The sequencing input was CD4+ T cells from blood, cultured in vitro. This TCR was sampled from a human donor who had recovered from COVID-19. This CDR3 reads CASRAYNQPQHF. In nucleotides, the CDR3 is TGTGCCAGCAGAGCCTACAATCAGCCCCAGCATTTT.